One sample yielded the 18 T cell receptor beta chains listed below, sequenced in a study of vaccination and CD4 T cells after COVID-19. What these receptors recognize is not known. Treatment: approximately 10-day PBMC culture with coronavirus spike peptide pools or control peptides (ViraFEST assay). Once obtained from cultured CD4+ T cells, the DNA was sequenced using the Oncomine TCR Beta short-read assay. One entry per CDR3 protein, called by TCRdb with MiXCR from the PCR reads. This table holds about 14,000 distinct CDR3 sequences, nearly 35% found once. The sample was cultured CD4+ T cells from blood. The receptors originated from a human donor with COVID-19.

The genes are TRBV7-3 and TRBJ2-2, with a possible D match to TRBD2 (6 bases). The ends were cut back, 4 bases at V and 8 bases at J, with 14 bases in the middle. The CDR3 is 14 amino acids. Germline V gene lookup returns CDR1 SGHTA and CDR2 FQGTGA. The DNA of the CDR3 is TGTGCCAGCAGCTCCCTGGCTAGCGCTGGGGAGCTGTTTTTT. Translated, it gives CASSSLASAGELFF.

V usage is TRBV10-3 and J usage is TRBJ2-5; possibly TRBD2 for D (5 bases). The CDR3 is made up of 13 amino acids. CDR1 is ENHRY, CDR2 SYGVKD, per germline. Trimming removed 3 bases from V and 0 bases from J, with 5 bases in between. CDR3 residues: CAISDGDQETQYF. DNA for the CDR3: TGTGCCATCAGTGACGGGGACCAAGAGACCCAGTACTTC.

A word on this clonotype: No DNA is shown, since the ends of the CDR3 on it are uncertain; the CDR3 is the one TCRdb lists. The rearrangement links TRBV5-1 to TRBJ2-1; the D call in the table, TRBD1, was not verified against the DNA. The CDR3 is 15 residues long, ends included. The germline gives CDR1 SGHRS, CDR2 YFSETQ. The CDR3 sequence is CASSLVGQGAVREFF.

This clonotype has only one observation. The genes are TRBV7-3 and TRBJ2-2; 7 bases align to TRBD1. CDR3 length: 17 residues. Germline CDR1 is SGHTA and CDR2 is FQGTGA. J lost 0 bases, V lost 5 bases, and 9 bases had no gene match. CDR3 DNA: TGTGCCAGCAGCCCGGACAGGCTGTTCGCGAACACCGGGGAGCTGTTTTTT. Translation: CASSPDRLFANTGELFF.

The rearrangement joins TRBV28 to TRBJ1-2, with TRBD1 matching 9 bases. Germline V CDR1 and CDR2: MDHEN, SYDVKM. V was clipped by 9 bases and J by 5 bases; unmatched bases: 1. The CDR3 has 11 amino acids. The CDR3 spells CASGTGYGYTF. The CDR3 coding sequence is TGTGCCAGTGGGACAGGGTATGGCTACACCTTC.

The chain recombines TRBV28 with TRBJ1-3; TRBD1 matches 9 bases. V was clipped by 7 bases and J by 4 bases; unmatched bases: 2. This CDR3 has 13 amino acids. Germline V gene data show CDR1 as MDHEN and CDR2 as SYDVKM. DNA of the CDR3: TGTGCCAGCACCGGGACAGGGGGAAACACCATATATTTT. The encoded protein is CASTGTGGNTIYF.

There are a few counts of this clonotype. The rearrangement joins TRBV7-8 to TRBJ2-2; TRBD1 might be the D (6 bases). There are 16 residues in the CDR3. Trimming took off 5 bases at V and 2 bases at J, with 15 bases between the two ends. Germline-derived CDR1 and CDR2 are SGHVS and FQNEAQ. CDR3 sequence: CASSLSWGPNTGELFF. CDR3 coding DNA: TGTGCCAGCAGCCTAAGCTGGGGGCCTAACACCGGGGAGCTGTTTTTT. Full variable domain (rest looked up from reference TRBV7-8 and TRBJ2-2): GAGVSQSPRYKVAKRGQDVALRCDPISGHVSLFWYQQALGQGPEFLTYFQNEAQLDKSGLPSDRFFAERPEGSVSTLKIQRTQQEDSAVYLCASSLSWGPNTGELFFGEGSRLTVL.

This clonotype was picked up a small number of times. The chain uses TRBV6-5 and TRBJ2-2; 9 bases are a match to TRBD1. After removal of 0 bases from V and 6 bases from J, the junction contained 5 bases not matched to a gene. The germline V gene encodes CDR1 MNHEY and CDR2 SVGAGI. The CDR3 loop spans 16 amino acids. The CDR3 DNA sequence: TGTGCCAGCAGTTACTCGGTGACAGGGGGGTCCGGGGAGCTGTTTTTT. Its translation is CASSYSVTGGSGELFF.

This clonotype was counted between two and nine times. The chain uses TRBV2 and TRBJ1-3; D is ambiguous. Germline V gene lookup returns CDR1 SNHLY and CDR2 FYNNEI. V lost 7 bases and J lost 0, with 10 bases in between. The length of the CDR3 is 14 residues. CDR3 in DNA: TGTGCCAGCAAGGAAGGGAACTCTGGAAACACCATATATTTT. The encoded protein is CASKEGNSGNTIYF.

This clonotype was counted a few times. The chain carries TRBV28 and TRBJ1-5; weak D call: TRBD1 (5 bases). There are 17 residues in the CDR3. Germline values: CDR1 MDHEN, CDR2 SYDVKM. V was trimmed by 4 bases and J by 0 bases, leaving 16 bases between them. CDR3 protein: CASSWGRVRYSNQPQHF. In DNA form, the CDR3 reads TGTGCCAGCAGTTGGGGCAGGGTGAGATATAGCAATCAGCCCCAGCATTTT.

The rearrangement uses TRBV6-2 or TRBV6-3 and TRBJ1-1; TRBD1 matches 7 bases. The CDR3 runs 12 residues. Trimming took 4 bases from V and 5 from J; bases not matched to a gene: 1. Germline loops: CDR1 MNHEY, CDR2 SVGEGT. DNA for the CDR3: TGTGCCAGCAGTTCGACAGGGACTGAAGCTTTCTTT. Amino acids: CASSSTGTEAFF.

In this sample, this clonotype turned up a few times. The V gene is TRBV7-9, the J gene TRBJ1-6, with D possibly being TRBD1 (5 bases). The CDR3 is 16 residues long. In germline, CDR1 is SEHNR, CDR2 FQNEAQ (reference sequence). The V end lost 5 bases, the J end lost 6 bases, and 17 bases lay between the germline ends. DNA of the CDR3: TGTGCCAGCAGCCGCGCCACCGGGACTAGTAATTCACCCCTCCACTTT. It encodes CASSRATGTSNSPLHF. Using reference TRBV7-9 and TRBJ1-6 for the parts outside the CDR3, the full variable domain is DTGVSQNPRHKITKRGQNVTFRCDPISEHNRLYWYRQTLGQGPEFLTYFQNEAQLEKSRLLSDRFSAERPKGSFSTLEIQRTEQGDSAMYLCASSRATGTSNSPLHFGNGTRLTVT.

This clonotype was observed a handful of times. The chain combines TRBV11-2 with TRBJ2-2, with 7 positions matching TRBD2. The ends lost 8 bases at V and 1 base at J; junction bases unmatched: 4. CDR1 is SGHAT, CDR2 FQNNGV, per germline. The CDR3 consists of 14 residues. This chain's CDR3 is CASSTGGNTGELFF. For the CDR3, the DNA is TGTGCCAGCTCGACGGGGGGGAACACCGGGGAGCTGTTTTTT.

The chain links TRBV2 to TRBJ1-2, with D unresolved. The length of the CDR3 is 14 residues. Trimming removed 7 bases at V and 2 bases at J, with 14 bases between. Germline V lookup: CDR1 SNHLY, CDR2 FYNNEI. The CDR3 region has the DNA TGTGCCAGCACCCTCTTGGCTTTAAACTATGGCTACACCTTC. This translates into CASTLLALNYGYTF.

The CDR3 region has the DNA TGTGCCAGCCAACAAATGAACACCGGGGAGCTGTTTTTT. Translating it yields CASQQMNTGELFF. The chain links TRBV5-5 to TRBJ2-2; D not certain. Deletions cut 7 bases from V and 1 base from J, with 8 bases between. There are 13 residues in the CDR3. Looked up from germline, CDR1 is SGHKS and CDR2 is YYEKEE (reference sequence).

J is TRBJ1-5 and V is TRBV29-1; TRBD1 is a possible D gene (5 bases). Trimming removed 4 bases at V and 0 bases at J, with 7 bases between. The CDR3 is made up of 13 amino acids. Germline-derived CDR1 and CDR2 are SQVTM and ANQGSEA. CDR3: CSVGQNSNQPQHF. CDR3 bases: TGCAGCGTTGGACAGAATAGCAATCAGCCCCAGCATTTT.

This clonotype has only a few counts. J is TRBJ1-6 and V is TRBV5-1; 8 nucleotides agree with TRBD1. Trimming took 4 bases from V and 6 from J; bases not matched to a gene: 9. The CDR3 spans 16 residues. The germline gives CDR1 SGHRS, CDR2 YFSETQ. CDR3 protein: CASSPGGGQANSPLHF. CDR3 DNA: TGCGCCAGCAGCCCGGGAGGGGGACAGGCTAATTCACCCCTCCACTTT. Together with reference TRBV5-1 and TRBJ1-6, the CDR3 gives the full variable domain: KAGVTQTPRYLIKTRGQQVTLSCSPISGHRSVSWYQQTPGQGLQFLFEYFSETQRNKGNFPGRFSGRQFSNSRSEMNVSTLELGDSALYLCASSPGGGQANSPLHFGNGTRLTVT.

Here the CDR3 DNA reads TGTGCCAGCAGTCGGGACAACTCTGGAAACACCATATATTTT. Its protein is CASSRDNSGNTIYF. The genes are TRBV5-6 and TRBJ1-3; D perhaps matches TRBD1 (6 bases). This CDR3 is built from 14 residues. The germline V gene has CDR1 SGHDT and CDR2 YYEEEE. With 5 bases removed from V and 0 bases from J, the gap between germline ends came to 9 bases.